This note documents a single T cell receptor (beta chain) sequence. Its antigen is unidentified. Healthy Caucasians supplied all donations. The record originates from a study of identical twins. MiXCR was run by TCRdb on the 5' RACE reads, yielding one entry per CDR3 protein. Among about 200,000 distinct CDR3 sequences listed, about 6.7% were seen once. General study findings and limits: Among monozygotic twins, out-of-frame TCR alpha sharing exceeded what models predicted.

These data are also associated with another study on T cells expressing NK-cell markers. This second report adds: Over 5 donors carried dominant NKG2C+ clonotypes that made up roughly 1.0-7.0% of their CD8+ T cells. These clonotypes also led the CD3+CD56-NKG2C+ fraction in a few donors.

What was sequenced was CD8+ T cells sorted from blood. The source is a woman aged 18-29 years in good health.

The CDR3 DNA sequence: TGTGCCAGCAGTTTGAGGAGCGAAAAGCAGTTCTTC. This translates into CASSLRSEKQFF. This chain joins TRBV27 and TRBJ2-1; D uncertain. This CDR3 has 12 amino acids. Germline assignment: CDR1 MNHEY and CDR2 SMNVEV (reference sequence). Trimming pared 3 bases from V and 11 bases from J, leaving 11 bases between.